The rows below give T cell receptor beta chains drawn from one sample of a study of beta chain features in type 1 diabetes. Some clones are missing from TCRdb's copy, which holds only in-frame ones; the method was immunoSEQ multiplex PCR. The sample holds just over 150,000 clones, approximately 12% seen once. Material for sequencing was central memory CD4+ T cells from blood. These receptors all come from a man between 18 and 35 years old in good health. Both conserved end residues are trimmed from each CDR3. The order of the fields is V gene, J gene, CDR3 protein.

>TRBV28|TRBJ2-7
ASSARDEQY
>TRBV7-9|TRBJ1-4
ASSLGRPQVINEKLF
>TRBV5-6|TRBJ2-2
ASRLQGAGTGELF
>TRBV29-1|TRBJ1-1
SVLGGNTEAF
>TRBV21-1|TRBJ1-5
ASSKAGNTDQPQH
>TRBV9|TRBJ1-3
ASSARSRGLSGNTIY
>TRBV13|TRBJ1-2
ASSLGYGYT
>TRBV5-6|TRBJ1-4
ASSLEAAGREKLF
>TRBV5-1|TRBJ1-1
ASRPTGTVNTEAF
>TRBV7-6|TRBJ2-5
ATLVEETQY
>TRBV19|TRBJ1-2
ASSIKTGSNYGYT
>TRBV9|TRBJ1-6
ASPRLQDRGNSPLH
>TRBV18|TRBJ1-1
ASSDKSNTEAF
>TRBV28|TRBJ2-7
ASSLPGLAVSY
>TRBV5-4|TRBJ2-7
ASSLPSGRAMFDEQY
>TRBV5-1|TRBJ1-1
ASDPGQGGYTEAF
>TRBV7-3|TRBJ2-1
ASSAQGDEQF
>TRBV6-6|TRBJ2-7
ASILGAYSYEQY
>TRBV5-1|TRBJ2-7
ASSFPAGYEQY
>TRBV7-2|TRBJ1-4
ASSGDWGAKLF
>TRBV7-2|TRBJ2-3
ASSRQGADTQY
>TRBV6-5|TRBJ1-5
ASSDRTANQPQH
>TRBV10-3|TRBJ2-5
AISESTTQETQY
>TRBV2|TRBJ2-3
ASSATGGGTDTQY
>TRBV29-1|TRBJ2-5
SVELETQY
>TRBV7-2|TRBJ2-7
ASSLVAGEIRSYEQY
>TRBV4-1|TRBJ1-5
ASSQDGGNQPQH
>TRBV2|TRBJ1-6
ASSPDRGDYSPLH
>TRBV7-3|TRBJ2-3
ASSPQRGATQY
>TRBV7-9|TRBJ2-3
ASSFSFGLAGVADTQY
>TRBV5-1|TRBJ2-5
ASSLDGQGSKETQY
>TRBV6-6|TRBJ2-7
ASSSKMAGYEQY
>TRBV10-1|TRBJ2-3
ASSESGQRVRPTDTQY
>TRBV7-3|TRBJ2-7
ASSLNPGREQY
>TRBV2|TRBJ2-7
ASSDGLAVQQY
>TRBV5-4|TRBJ2-3
ASSRTDTQY
>TRBV27|TRBJ1-2
ASSFSSGGYGYT
>TRBV29-1|TRBJ1-1
SVGLQGTEAF
>TRBV7-2|TRBJ2-1
ASSLLLAGGNEQF